This TCR beta chain was retrieved from a study of post-analysis software for immune sequencing data. On the study more broadly: As for disease course, relapsing-remitting, secondary progressive and progressive-relapsing multiple sclerosis were all included.

The germline V gene has CDR1 SGHRS and CDR2 YFSETQ. This CDR3 region has 14 residues. V was shortened by 3 bases and J by 8 bases, with 17 bases between the two germline ends. Findings of the study overall: With TRBV5-6, TRBV5-1 and TRBV20-1 included, roughly five TRBV segments were more frequent in patients than in controls. The normalized Chao1 diversity of multiple sclerosis patients was significantly lower than that of controls. Samples from a shared batch, those prepared together, strongly co-clustered by F measure.

This clonotype has a handful of counts. The antigen is unknown. Included in the TCR beta cDNA libraries were unique molecular identifiers. Input populations of roughly 0.85 to 11 million T cells gave rise to roughly 500,000 cDNA molecules. One entry per CDR3 protein results from TCRdb running MiXCR on the PCR reads. The sample carries 700,000 to 800,000 distinct CDR3 sequences, roughly 27% recorded once. The chain is built from TRBV5-1 and TRBJ1-1; D is unresolved. Sequencing was carried out using blood. The TCR comes from a girl aged 10 to 17 with multiple sclerosis. CDR3 amino acids: CASSSSLTGFEAFF. As DNA, the CDR3 is TGCGCCAGCAGCTCTTCTCTTACGGGATTCGAAGCTTTCTTT.